This T cell receptor (beta chain) was recovered during a study of cytomegalovirus exposure and HLA in healthy donors (TCRdb year 2017). Notes on the research overall: An earlier analysis of several hundred of the donors reported 276 Gb of sequence data and roughly 120 million unique TCR beta sequences obtained from about 170 million T cells. An early release that covered several hundred HLA-typed donors contained approximately 290 gigabases of sequencing data and tens of millions of unique TCR sequences. Among the roughly 390 genotyped donors, more than 70% belonged to the genetic ancestry cluster associated with self-reported Caucasian donors. The aim of the study was to test whether cataloging public T cell receptors could identify signatures of past pathogen exposure. The T cell repertoires of 666 subjects were profiled by immunosequencing and related to cytomegalovirus serostatus. Besides the first cohort of about 730 subjects, a separate validation cohort made up of 120 different subjects was used. To predict cytomegalovirus infection status, the study combined high-throughput TCR immunosequencing, statistical association of individual TCRs with disease status, and machine learning. A later analysis re-analyzed previously published TCR beta repertoires from 650 to 800 donors and added high-resolution HLA genotyping to study TCR occurrence patterns. Rather than drawing on any new phenotypic data, the later analysis identified candidate immune exposures from TCR beta sequences and the way those sequences occurred across donors. An earlier analysis of around 540 of the donors applied high-throughput TCR beta sequencing to assess whether each TCR beta V gene segment acted as functional or pseudogenic. Donor age, sex, ethnicity and CMV serostatus were compiled alongside the repertoire data. A later genetic analysis took genome-wide SNP genotypes for about 65% of the 666 donors and used that subset as a discovery cohort. Every repertoire in the discovery cohort had been generated on one and the same sequencing platform. HLA typing included class I and class II loci at four-digit resolution. Typing coverage varied by locus: about 620-630 donors for A, B, C, DRB1 and DQB1; 522 for DQA1; over 600 for DPA1; around 490 for DPB1. Roughly five DR-DQ haplotypes were treated as single units for association and clustering because of strong linkage in the cohort. On average, 235,054 unique TCR beta nucleotide sequences were sequenced per donor among 300 to 500 genotyped donors of the cohort, with 15% to 20% of those sequences being non-productive.

V was cut back by 2 bases and J by 8 bases, leaving a gap of 16 bases between them. Inclusive of the bounding cysteine and phenylalanine, the CDR3 is 14 residues long. Only the CDR3 DNA stays, 42 bases, in frame from base 1. CDR1 and CDR2, per the germline V gene, are SGHRS and YFSETQ. Note on this clone: Its antigen is still unknown. Base qualities are not recorded, but no much larger clone differs from it by a single base.

Paper-wide results and their limitations: The classifier was reported to diagnose cytomegalovirus status with high specificity and sensitivity in both the original cohort and the validation cohort. A later analysis reported that several top co-occurrence clusters appeared linked to parvovirus B19, influenza, CMV and Epstein-Barr virus. A later analysis found that TCR association rates varied across HLA loci, with DRB1 alleles showing the most associated TCRs and HLA-C alleles the fewest. Because counts were too low, roughly 17 rarely observed V segments, including chromosome 9 orphons, were left out of the earlier analysis of 587 of the donors. Some IMGT-functional V segments, including TRBV6-2 and TRBV6-3, could not be distinguished by the 87-base-pair reads and were therefore excluded. A later analysis found that HLA-associated TCR beta chains were more clonally expanded and had lower generation probabilities than equally common non-associated chains. The authors suggested that the approach could potentially be extended to other disease states and immunological phenotypes. Most TCR sequences were observed very rarely across donors, whereas some public TCRs were present in many individuals. Sequencing depth was assumed to be roughly uniform across donors in the presence/absence analyses, though that assumption may not hold. Because HLA typing was unavailable for some donors at each locus, only the typed subset was used in association tests. In an earlier analysis of more than 450 of the donors, most TCR beta V segments were observed in productive rearrangements about 87% or about 30% of the time, broadly matching IMGT annotations. A later analysis found that most CMV-associated TCR beta chains appeared HLA-restricted, with HLA associations seemingly driven largely by CMV exposure. A later genetic analysis associated a missense DCLRE1C variant with V-gene and J-gene trimming of TCR beta chains, and an independent cohort replicated the association. The study gave a list of over 150 TCR beta chains associated with cytomegalovirus. Correlated functional status among segregating V segments might reflect linkage disequilibrium, but an unknown experimental factor could not be ruled out. When HLA alleles, especially DR and DQ, strongly co-occurred, TCR associations were difficult to assign to individual alleles. A cluster of highly shared sequence variants was judged likely to be a technical artifact of the sequencing pipeline. Immune exposure information for the cohort was limited to CMV serostatus. In a later analysis, 16,951 TCR beta sequences were associated with specific HLA alleles at a false discovery rate of 0.05. Three of the identified cytomegalovirus-associated TCR beta chains were confirmed in vitro to be specific for cytomegalovirus antigens. The cohort was sequenced for TCR beta chains only, and without alpha or paired-chain data the features that could be detected were limited. A further reported finding was that TCR beta sequences accurately predicted the HLA-A and HLA-B alleles for most subjects in the first cohort. Compared with the 666-donor mean, donors in an Asian-associated ancestry cluster had fewer N-insertions in productive TCRs, according to a later genetic analysis.

Receptors were amplified or captured by the immunoSEQ multiplex PCR assay. For the multiplex PCR, a mixture combining 60 forward primers for TCR Vbeta segments and 13 reverse primers for TCR Jbeta segments was used. Amplification of the CDR3 region of rearranged TCR beta genes was performed with a multiplex PCR assay on genomic DNA. The Illumina HiSeq System was used to sequence the amplified TCR beta libraries as 87-base-pair reads. As for the authors' bioinformatics: In a later analysis, approximately 74 million unique TCR beta chains were counted across the 666 repertoires, and approximately 11 million of these chains were shared by at least two donors. A nearest-neighbor algorithm error-corrected the raw reads and collapsed the reads into unique sequences, merging closely related sequences to remove PCR and sequencing errors. Alignment of CDR3 sequences to IMGT reference sequences was used to assign V, D and J gene segments. For a sequence to be retained, a match of at least six nucleotides to both a V gene segment and a J gene segment was required. Rearrangements were classified as productive when the CDR3 lacked stop codons and remained in frame with V and J, and all other rearrangements were classified as non-productive. CDR3 was defined according to IMGT convention as the region running from the second conserved V-encoded cysteine to the conserved J-encoded phenylalanine. Sequences without an unambiguous match to a single V gene segment were excluded from the earlier analysis of about 600 of the donors. An earlier analysis of several hundred of the donors called V segments functional above 56.7% productive rearrangements and segregating when the between-donor standard deviation exceeded 5%. A statistical classification framework was built for diagnosing cytomegalovirus status from the catalog of TCR beta chain sequences. In a later analysis, TCR nucleotide sequences were compared against IMGT/GENE-DB human TR gene sequences so that V and J genes could be assigned. In a later analysis, CDR3 sequences and most-parsimonious VDJ recombination scenarios were assigned using the TCRdist pipeline. In a later analysis, each TCR beta chain was defined by its CDR3 amino acid sequence together with its V-gene family, and reads without a unique V-gene family were excluded. To address suspected cross-contamination and a sequencing artifact, a later analysis removed 592 highly shared, low-generation-probability nucleotide sequences. In a later analysis, a clonal expansion index was calculated for each public chain from normalized within-repertoire ranks of inferred template counts. Generation probabilities in a later analysis came from a VDJ recombination model fitted to out-of-frame rearrangements, and those results were checked against IGoR. A later analysis scored TCR-TCR, TCR-HLA and TCR-CMV co-occurrence with hypergeometric tests, applying a repertoire-size bias correction to TCR pairs. False discovery rates were estimated in a later analysis by permuting HLA or CMV assignments 20 times. In a later analysis, co-occurring TCRs were grouped using DBSCAN, with TCRdist sequence similarity added in when clustering inside HLA-allele-positive subsets. Repertoires with fewer than 30,000 or more than 120,000 public chains, plus five repertoires with anomalous nucleotide sharing, were excluded from co-occurrence clustering. The immuneACCESS repertoire file appears here via TCRdb, limited to in-frame rearrangements. These files lack a portion of the clones; in checked studies, under half of the deficit traces to unresolved V genes, and the cause of the others is not known. V and J calls and clone size come straight from that table; D and trimming were deduced from the DNA. The sample table records 150,000 to 200,000 clones; 84% of these occur just once. The ten top clones hold 4.8% of the sample.

The cohort was made up of about 670 healthy bone marrow donors. At the time of sampling, every cohort member was nominally healthy, though immune exposures that went unrecorded were likely present. The donor was CMV seropositive and was included in the group of 250 to 350 seropositive cohort members. A peripheral blood sample was collected from each donor, and TCR beta sequencing was performed on peripheral blood mononuclear cells. Genomic DNA was extracted from the blood cell samples with the Qiagen DNeasy Blood Extraction Kit. The receptor's source is a girl between 5 and 17 years old in good health and CMV-seropositive. The rearranged segments are TRBV5-1 and TRBJ1-2, with a weak D call of TRBD1 (5 bases match). The sequenced material came from PBMCs. The CDR3 corresponds to CASSFIRGIGGYTF. The DNA is as follows: TGCGCCAGCAGCTTTATCCGGGGGATAGGAGGCTACACCTTC.